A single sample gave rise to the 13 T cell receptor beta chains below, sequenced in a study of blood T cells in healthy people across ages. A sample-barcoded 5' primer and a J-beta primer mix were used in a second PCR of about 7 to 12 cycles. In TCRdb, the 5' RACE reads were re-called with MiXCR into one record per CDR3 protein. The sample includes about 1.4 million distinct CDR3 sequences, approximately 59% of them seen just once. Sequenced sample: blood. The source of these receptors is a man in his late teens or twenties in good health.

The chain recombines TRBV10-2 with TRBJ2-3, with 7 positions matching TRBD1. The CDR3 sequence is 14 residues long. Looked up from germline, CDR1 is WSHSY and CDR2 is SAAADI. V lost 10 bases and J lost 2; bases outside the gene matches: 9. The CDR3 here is CATRGTDHTDTQYF. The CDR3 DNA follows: TGCGCCACACGTGGGACAGACCACACAGATACGCAGTATTTT.

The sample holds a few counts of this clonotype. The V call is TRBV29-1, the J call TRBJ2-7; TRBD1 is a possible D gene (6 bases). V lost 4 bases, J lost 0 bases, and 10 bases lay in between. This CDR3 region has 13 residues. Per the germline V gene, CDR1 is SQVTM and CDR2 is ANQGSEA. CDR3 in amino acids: CSVADRRSYEQYF. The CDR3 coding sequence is TGCAGCGTTGCGGACAGACGCTCCTACGAGCAGTACTTC.

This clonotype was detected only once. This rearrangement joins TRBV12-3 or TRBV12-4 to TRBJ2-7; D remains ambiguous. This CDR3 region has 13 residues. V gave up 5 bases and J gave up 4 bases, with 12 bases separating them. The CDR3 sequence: CASSRTMGYEQYF. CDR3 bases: TGTGCCAGCAGTCGCACGATGGGGTACGAGCAGTACTTC.

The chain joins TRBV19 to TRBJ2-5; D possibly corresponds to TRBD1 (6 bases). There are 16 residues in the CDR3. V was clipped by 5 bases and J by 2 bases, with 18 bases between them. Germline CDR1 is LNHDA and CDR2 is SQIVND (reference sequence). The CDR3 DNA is TGTGCCAGTAGTGACGCGGCGACAGGCTATCAAGAGACCCAGTACTTC. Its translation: CASSDAATGYQETQYF.

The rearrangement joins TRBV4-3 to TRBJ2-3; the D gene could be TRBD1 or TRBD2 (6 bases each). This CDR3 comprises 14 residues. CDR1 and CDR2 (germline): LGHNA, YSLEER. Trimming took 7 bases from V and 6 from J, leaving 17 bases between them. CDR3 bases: TGCGCCAGCACCCCGTACACAGGGAGGGATACGCAGTATTTT. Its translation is CASTPYTGRDTQYF.

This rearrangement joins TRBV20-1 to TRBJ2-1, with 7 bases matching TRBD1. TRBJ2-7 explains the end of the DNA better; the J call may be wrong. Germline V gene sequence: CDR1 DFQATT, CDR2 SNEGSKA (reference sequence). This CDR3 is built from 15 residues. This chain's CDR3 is CSAPYLTGDHNEQYF. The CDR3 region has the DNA TGCAGTGCCCCATATCTCACAGGGGATCACAATGAGCAGTACTTC.

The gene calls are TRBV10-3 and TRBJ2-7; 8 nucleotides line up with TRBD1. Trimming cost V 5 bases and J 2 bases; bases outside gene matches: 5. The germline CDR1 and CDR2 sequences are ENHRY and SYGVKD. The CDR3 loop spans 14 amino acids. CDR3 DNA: TGTGCCATCAGTCCTGGACAGGGACCCTACGAGCAGTACTTC. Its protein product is CAISPGQGPYEQYF.

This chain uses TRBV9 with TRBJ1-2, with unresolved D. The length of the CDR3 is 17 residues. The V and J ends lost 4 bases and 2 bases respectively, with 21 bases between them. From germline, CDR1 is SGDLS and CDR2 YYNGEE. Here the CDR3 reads CASSSGRIPISNYGYTF. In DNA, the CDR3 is TGTGCCAGCAGCTCCGGACGGATCCCGATAAGCAACTATGGCTACACCTTC.

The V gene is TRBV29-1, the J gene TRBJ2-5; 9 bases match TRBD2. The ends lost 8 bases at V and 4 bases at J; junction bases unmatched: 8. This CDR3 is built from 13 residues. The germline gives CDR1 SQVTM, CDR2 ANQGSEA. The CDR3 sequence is CSLSGGDRETQYF. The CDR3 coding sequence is TGCAGCCTTAGCGGGGGAGACCGAGAGACCCAGTACTTC. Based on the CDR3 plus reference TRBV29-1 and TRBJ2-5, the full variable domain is SAVISQKPSRDICQRGTSLTIQCQVDSQVTMMFWYRQQPGQSLTLIATANQGSEATYESGFVIDKFPISRPNLTFSTLTVSNMSPEDSSIYLCSLSGGDRETQYFGPGTRLLVL.

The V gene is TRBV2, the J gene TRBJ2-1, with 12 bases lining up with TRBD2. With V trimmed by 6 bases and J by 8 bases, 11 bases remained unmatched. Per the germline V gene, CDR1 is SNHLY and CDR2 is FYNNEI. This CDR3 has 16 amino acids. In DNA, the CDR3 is TGTGCCAGCAGCCCCTTTAGGCTAGCGGGGGGGCATGAGCAGTTCTTC. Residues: CASSPFRLAGGHEQFF.

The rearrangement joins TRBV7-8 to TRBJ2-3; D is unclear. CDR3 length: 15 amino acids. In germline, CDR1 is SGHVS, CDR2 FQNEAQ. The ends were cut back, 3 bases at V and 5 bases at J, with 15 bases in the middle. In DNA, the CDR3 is TGTGCCAGCAGCTTCTACACCTCAAAGGGAGATACGCAGTATTTT. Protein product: CASSFYTSKGDTQYF.

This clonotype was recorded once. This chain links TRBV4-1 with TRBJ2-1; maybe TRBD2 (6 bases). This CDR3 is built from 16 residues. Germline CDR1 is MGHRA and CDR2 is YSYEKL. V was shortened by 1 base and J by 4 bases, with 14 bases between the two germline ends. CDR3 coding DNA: TGCGCCAGCAGCCAAGTCGCTACGGGGGAGTACAATGAGCAGTTCTTC. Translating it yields CASSQVATGEYNEQFF.

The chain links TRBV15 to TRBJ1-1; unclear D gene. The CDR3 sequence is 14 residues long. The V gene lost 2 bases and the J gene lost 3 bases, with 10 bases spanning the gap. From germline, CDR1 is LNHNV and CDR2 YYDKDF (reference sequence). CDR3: CATSRSYGDTEAFF. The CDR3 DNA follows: TGTGCCACCAGCAGAAGTTACGGGGACACTGAAGCTTTCTTT.